The 18 T cell receptor beta chains in this list originate from one sample, sequenced in a study of ipilimumab plus nivolumab after autologous stem cell transplantation. TCRdb's copy holds only in-frame clones and misses some; the assay was immunoSEQ multiplex PCR. In the table there are approximately 5,000 clones, roughly 80% of which are singletons. This specimen was PBMCs, taken in a trial of ipilimumab plus nivolumab as post-transplant consolidation. The receptors originated from a male donor with multiple myeloma.

The DNA for the CDR3 is TGTGCCAGCAGCAATAGCGGGGGGAGATACGAGCAGTACTTC. Its translation: CASSNSGGRYEQYF. The chain combines TRBV7-2 with TRBJ2-7, with 10 bases matching TRBD2. V shed 5 bases, J shed 4 bases, and the junction held 5 bases outside the gene matches. The CDR3 sequence is 14 residues long. Germline V gene data show CDR1 as SGHTA and CDR2 as FQGNSA.

This chain uses TRBV7-3 with TRBJ2-1, with a possible D match to TRBD1 (6 bases). In germline, CDR1 is SGHTA, CDR2 FQGTGA. The CDR3 has 13 residues. Trimming shortened V by 3 bases and J by 6 bases, and 9 bases separated the two germline ends. CDR3 sequence (DNA): TGTGCCAGCAGCTTTGGGGGCAGCAATGAGCAGTTCTTC. Protein: CASSFGGSNEQFF.

For the CDR3, the DNA is TGTGCCAGCAGTTACTCGATTGGAGGGACTGAAGCTTTCTTT. It yields the protein CASSYSIGGTEAFF. The chain links TRBV6-5 to TRBJ1-1, with D hard to call. This CDR3 is 14 amino acids long. The V end lost 0 bases, the J end lost 5 bases, and 10 bases lay between the germline ends. Looked up from germline, CDR1 is MNHEY and CDR2 is SVGAGI.

The chain recombines TRBV19 with TRBJ2-2; D might be TRBD1 or TRBD2, each matching 5 bases. Trimming took 0 bases from V and 7 from J, leaving 15 bases between them. The germline gives CDR1 LNHDA, CDR2 SQIVND (reference sequence). This CDR3 comprises 16 residues. The CDR3 loop is CASSIEGRIWGGELFF. For the CDR3, the DNA is TGTGCCAGTAGTATAGAGGGACGCATATGGGGCGGGGAGCTGTTTTTT.

By its share, this clone is large. The chain recombines TRBV2 with TRBJ1-2, with TRBD1 matching 9 bases. The V and J ends lost 6 bases and 5 bases, in that order; junction bases with no gene match: 4. The CDR3 consists of 13 residues. CDR1 and CDR2 (germline): SNHLY, FYNNEI. The DNA for the CDR3 is TGTGCCAGCAGGGGCGGGACAGGGTATGGCTACACCTTC. It codes for CASRGGTGYGYTF. Based on the CDR3 plus reference TRBV2 and TRBJ1-2, the full variable domain is EPEVTQTPSHQVTQMGQEVILRCVPISNHLYFYWYRQILGQKVEFLVSFYNNEISEKSEIFDDQFSVERPDGSNFTLKIRSTKLEDSAMYFCASRGGTGYGYTFGSGTRLTVV.

This clone was picked up one time. This chain links TRBV19 with TRBJ2-1; perhaps TRBD2 as D (5 bases). The CDR3 extends over 11 amino acids. The V end lost 11 bases, the J end lost 5 bases, and 10 bases lay between the germline ends. Germline V gene lookup returns CDR1 LNHDA and CDR2 SQIVND (reference sequence). Here the CDR3 reads CAPPGDNEQFF. The CDR3 nucleotides are TGTGCCCCCCCCGGGGACAATGAGCAGTTCTTC.

The chain uses TRBV9 and TRBJ2-7, with no clear D. V was shortened by 4 bases and J by 2 bases, with 13 bases between the two germline ends. In germline, CDR1 is SGDLS, CDR2 YYNGEE. The CDR3 length is 14 residues. The CDR3 is CASSPPRHPYEQYF. CDR3 nucleotide sequence: TGTGCCAGCAGCCCCCCTAGACACCCCTACGAGCAGTACTTC.

This clone came up once. Here the CDR3 reads CASSWSAGDHYGYTF. CDR3 DNA: TGTGCCAGCAGCTGGTCGGCGGGCGACCACTATGGCTACACCTTC. The chain is built from TRBV7-2 and TRBJ1-2; no clear D gene. V lost 4 bases to trimming and J lost 3 bases, with 15 bases between them. CDR1 SGHTA and CDR2 FQGNSA come from the germline V gene. The CDR3 totals 15 residues.

This chain links TRBV6-5 with TRBJ1-1, with D unclear. V was clipped by 0 bases and J by 10 bases, with 12 bases between them. This CDR3 is 13 amino acids long. Germline CDR1 MNHEY, CDR2 SVGAGI. CDR3 DNA: TGTGCCAGCAGTTACTCGTACGGGGAAGGAGCTTTCTTT. Protein: CASSYSYGEGAFF.

V usage is TRBV7-2 and J usage is TRBJ2-5, with 8 nucleotides matching TRBD2. CDR3 length: 16 amino acids. V shed 3 bases and J 2 bases; nucleotides not matched to a gene: 8. Germline V CDR1 and CDR2: SGHTA, FQGNSA. The CDR3, as DNA: TGTGCCAGCAGCTTGGCTGGGGCGGGGGGACAAGAGACCCAGTACTTC. This codes for CASSLAGAGGQETQYF.

The genes are TRBV5-1 and TRBJ1-1; 9 bases are a match to TRBD1. Looked up from germline, CDR1 is SGHRS and CDR2 is YFSETQ. The CDR3 length is 16 residues. V gave up 4 bases and J gave up 4 bases; unmatched junction bases: 11. The DNA for the CDR3 is TGCGCCAGCAGCCTAGGGACAGGGAAGACGGCCACTGAAGCTTTCTTT. Translation: CASSLGTGKTATEAFF. The whole variable domain, filled in from reference TRBV5-1 and TRBJ1-1, reads KAGVTQTPRYLIKTRGQQVTLSCSPISGHRSVSWYQQTPGQGLQFLFEYFSETQRNKGNFPGRFSGRQFSNSRSEMNVSTLELGDSALYLCASSLGTGKTATEAFFGQGTRLTVV.

The chain carries TRBV6-5 and TRBJ1-1; D gene ambiguous. The CDR3 is made up of 14 amino acids. The germline V gene has CDR1 MNHEY and CDR2 SVGAGI. Trimming left V 7 bases short and J 8 bases short, with 20 bases between. This CDR3 reads CASTKPGATPEAFF. CDR3 nucleotides: TGTGCCAGCACCAAGCCCGGCGCAACGCCAGAAGCTTTCTTT.

The rearrangement joins TRBV4-1 to TRBJ2-1; TRBD2 is a possible D gene (5 bases). V lost 0 bases and J 3 bases, leaving 21 bases between the germline ends. Germline V gene data show CDR1 as MGHRA and CDR2 as YSYEKL. The CDR3 has 19 amino acids. The CDR3 region is CASSQDFLPGKTGYNEQFF. CDR3 DNA: TGCGCCAGCAGCCAAGATTTCTTACCGGGAAAAACGGGCTACAATGAGCAGTTCTTC.

This chain uses TRBV11-2 with TRBJ2-5; D is uncertain. The CDR3 is 13 residues long. Trimming stripped 1 base from V and 3 bases from J, with 6 bases between. Germline V gives CDR1 SGHAT, CDR2 FQNNGV. The CDR3 nucleotides are TGTGCCAGCAGCTTAGGGATTAAAGAGACCCAGTACTTC. Translation gives CASSLGIKETQYF.

This chain uses TRBV19 with TRBJ2-1; 11 bases match TRBD2. Germline values: CDR1 LNHDA, CDR2 SQIVND (reference sequence). The CDR3 is 20 amino acids. V lost 1 base to trimming and J lost 0 bases; unmatched junction nucleotides: 11. This chain's CDR3 is CASSIVGLAGGKHSYNEQFF. In DNA form, the CDR3 reads TGTGCCAGTAGTATAGTGGGGCTAGCGGGGGGTAAACACTCCTACAATGAGCAGTTCTTC.

This clone has more than one count but fewer than ten. The CDR3 is CASRRTGGADTQYF. CDR3 coding DNA: TGTGCCAGCAGGAGGACAGGGGGCGCGGATACGCAGTATTTT. This rearrangement joins TRBV2 to TRBJ2-3; 11 bases match TRBD1. With 6 bases clipped from V and 6 bases from J, the junction kept 5 bases outside the gene matches. The CDR3 loop spans 14 amino acids. CDR1 SNHLY and CDR2 FYNNEI come from the germline V gene.

The genes are TRBV4-1 and TRBJ1-6, with D uncertain. The CDR3 covers 17 residues. V lost 0 bases and J lost 0, with 9 bases in between. Germline V gene lookup returns CDR1 MGHRA and CDR2 YSYEKL. The CDR3 region is CASSQDRRSSYNSPLHF. The DNA of the CDR3 is TGCGCCAGCAGCCAAGATCGAAGGAGCTCCTATAATTCACCCCTCCACTTT.

This chain uses TRBV18 with TRBJ2-2, with D unresolved. Germline V gene data show CDR1 as KGHSH and CDR2 as LQKENI. V lost 2 bases, J lost 5 bases, and 12 bases lay in between. The CDR3 covers 15 residues. This CDR3 is CASSPTQDLTGELFF. In nucleotides, the CDR3 is TGTGCCAGCTCACCAACGCAGGATTTAACCGGGGAGCTGTTTTTT. The variable domain in full, with the rest retrieved from reference TRBV18 and TRBJ2-2, is NAGVMQNPRHLVRRRGQEARLRCSPMKGHSHVYWYRQLPEEGLKFMVYLQKENIIDESGMPKERFSAEFPKEGPSILRIQQVVRGDSAAYFCASSPTQDLTGELFFGEGSRLTVL.